The following is a T cell receptor beta chain sequence with its context. Its antigen is unidentified. The sample is drawn from a study of tumor-infiltrating lymphocytes in primary liver carcinoma. CDR1 SGHNT and CDR2 YYREEE come from the germline V gene (reference sequence). The CDR3 runs to 15 residues. Trimming cost V 4 bases and J 4 bases; bases outside gene matches: 4. The researchers produced TCR beta cDNA from around 0.5 ug total RNA with a constant-region primer. TCR beta libraries came from three nested multiplex PCR rounds using slightly modified ARM-PCR. For around 9 cycles apiece, the opening two PCR rounds ran with TRBV1-TRBV30 forward primers and a C-beta reverse primer. TCRdb independently ran MiXCR on the multiplex PCR reads; one entry per CDR3 protein. The table shows 95,000 to 150,000 distinct CDR3 sequences, with roughly 69% occurring only once. Co-extraction of RNA and DNA was performed on 20-30 mg of unsorted bulk tissue.

Study-level findings and limits: A small share of top clones, only about 7-24%, was found in all five tumor regions. A significantly higher top-250-clone fraction was recorded for tumors than for blood (p = 0.039).

The chain joins TRBV5-4 to TRBJ2-7, with 14 bases lining up with TRBD2. Sequencing was done on a sample of liver tumor tissue from sampling region 1. Documented subset: tumor region T1, superior pole. This TCR derives from a woman aged 55-70 years with primary liver carcinoma and hepatitis B virus infection. The CDR3 loop reads CASSRGTSGRYEQYF. Written as DNA, the CDR3 is TGTGCCAGCAGCCGAGGGACTAGCGGGAGATACGAGCAGTACTTC. The whole variable domain, remainder taken from reference TRBV5-4 and TRBJ2-7, is ETGVTQSPTHLIKTRGQQVTLRCSSQSGHNTVSWYQQALGQGPQFIFQYYREEENGRGNFPPRFSGLQFPNYSSELNVNALELDDSALYLCASSRGTSGRYEQYFGPGTRLTVT.